Listed here are 28 T cell receptor beta chains from one sample, sequenced in a study of blood T cell repertoires in COVID-19. Assay used: immunoSEQ multiplex PCR; TCRdb lists only in-frame clones, some missing. The sample lists 150,000 to 200,000 clones, more than 75% occurring once. Sample: peripheral blood. These receptors were taken from a woman in her thirties or forties with COVID-19, enrolled during active disease.

This clone showed up just a few times. Here the CDR3 reads CASSQDQRGSAQHF. CDR3 DNA sequence: TGCGCCAGCAGCCAAGATCAAAGGGGCTCAGCCCAGCATTTT. This chain joins TRBV4-1 and TRBJ1-5, with a weak D call TRBD1 (5 bases). V was cut by 0 bases and J by 11 bases, with 14 bases left in between. Germline loops: CDR1 MGHRA, CDR2 YSYEKL. This CDR3 is built from 14 residues.

The V gene is TRBV5-1, the J gene TRBJ1-4; no clear D. The V end lost 0 bases, the J end lost 8 bases, and 11 bases lay between the germline ends. The CDR3 has 14 residues. Germline V lookup: CDR1 SGHRS, CDR2 YFSETQ. CDR3 protein: CASSLAVPGEKLFF. The CDR3 region has the DNA TGCGCCAGCAGCTTGGCCGTTCCGGGAGAAAAACTGTTTTTT. The whole variable domain, filled in from reference TRBV5-1 and TRBJ1-4, reads KAGVTQTPRYLIKTRGQQVTLSCSPISGHRSVSWYQQTPGQGLQFLFEYFSETQRNKGNFPGRFSGRQFSNSRSEMNVSTLELGDSALYLCASSLAVPGEKLFFGSGTQLSVL.

V and J are TRBV19 and TRBJ2-3; 10 bases are a match to TRBD2. Losses at the gene ends were 3 bases for V and 0 bases for J; bases not matched to a gene: 12. CDR1 and CDR2 from the germline V gene are LNHDA and SQIVND (reference sequence). The CDR3 is made up of 19 amino acids. CDR3 sequence reads: CASSMVIAGGYTSTDTQYF. The DNA of the CDR3 is TGTGCCAGTAGTATGGTAATAGCGGGGGGTTATACTAGCACAGATACGCAGTATTTT.

Written as DNA, the CDR3 is TGTGCCAGCAGGAGGAGCCTAGCAGAGACCCAGTACTTC. Translating gives CASRRSLAETQYF. This chain links TRBV6-5 with TRBJ2-5; TRBD2 is a possible D gene (5 bases). Between the trimmed V and J ends, which lost 6 bases and 4 bases, there was a span of 12 bases. Germline loops: CDR1 MNHEY, CDR2 SVGAGI. The CDR3 covers 13 residues.

The chain joins TRBV4-3 to TRBJ2-7; D gene ambiguous. There are 14 residues in the CDR3. Trimming removed 0 bases at V and 6 bases at J, with 12 bases between. Germline loops: CDR1 LGHNA, CDR2 YSLEER. CDR3 in amino acids: CASSQDRLGVEQYF. CDR3 DNA sequence: TGCGCCAGCAGCCAAGATAGGTTAGGAGTCGAGCAGTACTTC.

The chain links TRBV5-6 to TRBJ2-3; D remains unclear. CDR1 is SGHDT and CDR2 is YYEEEE in the germline V gene. This CDR3 has 12 residues. V was shortened by 1 base and J by 4 bases, with 4 bases between the two germline ends. The CDR3 spells CASSLYADTQYF. CDR3 nucleotide sequence: TGTGCCAGCAGCTTGTATGCAGATACGCAGTATTTT.

The V gene is TRBV7-9, the J gene TRBJ2-2, with D perhaps TRBD2 (6 bases). Trimming pared 7 bases from V and 2 bases from J, leaving 14 bases between. The CDR3 covers 15 residues. The V gene's germline CDR1 is SEHNR and CDR2 FQNEAQ (reference sequence). CDR3 sequence: CASISPGLNTGELFF. The DNA for the CDR3 is TGTGCCAGCATTTCACCGGGACTCAACACCGGGGAGCTGTTTTTT.

The chain combines TRBV6-5 with TRBJ2-1, with 9 positions matching TRBD1. Germline CDR1 reads MNHEY; CDR2 reads SVGAGI. CDR3 size: 16 residues. The trim removed 1 base at V and 2 bases at J, leaving 3 bases unmatched. CDR3 amino acids: CASSYLWTGAYNEQFF. The CDR3 DNA sequence: TGTGCCAGCAGTTACTTGTGGACAGGGGCCTACAATGAGCAGTTCTTC.

The rearrangement uses TRBV12-5 and TRBJ2-1; TRBD2 agrees at 11 bases. The CDR3 totals 16 residues. Germline loops: CDR1 LGHNT, CDR2 FRNRAP. V trimming: 4 bases; J trimming: 7 bases; junction bases outside the gene matches: 9. The CDR3 sequence: CASGSRILAGDNEQFF. The CDR3 nucleotides read TGTGCTAGTGGTTCCAGAATACTAGCGGGGGATAATGAGCAGTTCTTC.

This chain uses TRBV5-1 with TRBJ2-1, with 12 positions matching TRBD2. Looked up from germline, CDR1 is SGHRS and CDR2 is YFSETQ. Germline trimming cut 4 bases from V and 7 bases from J; bases unmatched to any gene: 6. This CDR3 has 15 amino acids. The CDR3 DNA reads TGCGCCAGCAGCGGGGGACTAGCGGGCGGGAATGAGCAGTTCTTC. Encoded protein: CASSGGLAGGNEQFF.

The chain is built from TRBV5-8 and TRBJ2-6, with 7 bases aligning to TRBD1. The J segment lost 3 bases and the V segment lost 4 bases, leaving 4 bases of the junction unmatched. Germline lookup yields CDR1 SGHTS and CDR2 YDEGEE. This CDR3 has 15 residues. The CDR3 loop reads CASSPQGVGANVLTF. The CDR3 DNA is TGTGCCAGCAGCCCTCAGGGGGTTGGGGCCAACGTCCTGACTTTC.

The V and J genes are TRBV9 and TRBJ2-1; tentatively, D is TRBD2 (5 bases). The CDR3 runs to 15 residues. Germline V gene data show CDR1 as SGDLS and CDR2 as YYNGEE. V was pared by 0 bases and J by 9 bases, with 16 bases between. CDR3 amino acids: CASSVGPLGEGEQFF. The DNA of the CDR3 is TGTGCCAGCAGCGTAGGACCCCTAGGAGAGGGTGAGCAGTTCTTC.

This clone was seen repeatedly, ten times or more. The V and J genes are TRBV7-2 and TRBJ1-2, with TRBD1 identical over 8 bases. The CDR3 length is 14 residues. The ends lost 4 bases at V and 7 bases at J; junction bases unmatched: 8. Germline CDR1 SGHTA, CDR2 FQGNSA. CDR3 sequence: CASSSRTGLSGYTF. In nucleotides, the CDR3 is TGTGCCAGCAGCTCCCGGACAGGGCTGAGTGGCTACACCTTC.

CDR3: CASSRSGRITNEQFF. CDR3 coding DNA: TGTGCCAGCAGCCGGAGCGGGAGAATTACGAATGAGCAGTTCTTC. The rearrangement links TRBV27 to TRBJ2-1; 8 bases agree with TRBD2. V was pared by 6 bases and J by 7 bases, with 11 bases of the junction left unmatched. Per germline, CDR1 MNHEY and CDR2 SMNVEV (reference sequence). The length of the CDR3 is 15 residues.

The chain combines TRBV7-3 with TRBJ2-5, with D uncertain. CDR3 length: 13 amino acids. V was shortened by 5 bases and J by 0 bases, with 7 bases between the two germline ends. In germline, CDR1 is SGHTA, CDR2 FQGTGA. CDR3 sequence (DNA): TGTGCCAGCAGCCGAGACAACCAAGAGACCCAGTACTTC. This translates into CASSRDNQETQYF.

The V call is TRBV28, the J call TRBJ1-1; perhaps TRBD1 as D (5 bases). CDR1 is MDHEN and CDR2 is SYDVKM in the germline V gene. The CDR3 contains 16 residues. Trimming cost V 4 bases and J 3 bases, with 18 bases left between them. CDR3: CASSSGAATSHTEAFF. CDR3 DNA: TGTGCCAGCAGTTCTGGGGCGGCCACTTCCCACACTGAAGCTTTCTTT.

This chain uses TRBV19 with TRBJ2-5; 8 bases align to TRBD1. Germline-derived CDR1 and CDR2 are LNHDA and SQIVND (reference sequence). The ends lost 8 bases at V and 4 bases at J; junction bases unmatched: 12. The CDR3 spans 15 residues. DNA for the CDR3: TGTGCCAGTGGACAGGGTTTGAGCCGCGTAGAGACCCAGTACTTC. The encoded protein is CASGQGLSRVETQYF.

The rearrangement uses TRBV14 and TRBJ1-1, with D unclear. V gave up 1 base and J gave up 9 bases, with 6 bases separating them. The CDR3 length is 11 residues. Germline V gene sequence: CDR1 SGHDN, CDR2 FVKESK. In DNA form, the CDR3 reads TGTGCCAGCAGCCAAGTGGGCCAAGCTTTCTTT. Encoded protein: CASSQVGQAFF.

In nucleotides, the CDR3 is TGTGCCAGCACCCCGACCGGGACTCTCGACTACGAGCAGTACTTC. Translating it yields CASTPTGTLDYEQYF. V gene TRBV6-2 or TRBV6-3 combines with J gene TRBJ2-7; possible D gene TRBD2, 6 bases. Germline values: CDR1 MNHEY, CDR2 SVGEGT. This CDR3 region has 15 residues. Trimming pared 7 bases from V and 3 bases from J, leaving 19 bases between.

The gene calls are TRBV18 and TRBJ1-1, with no clear D. The CDR3 runs to 15 residues. The V gene's germline CDR1 is KGHSH and CDR2 LQKENI. Trimming left V 2 bases short and J 3 bases short, with 13 bases between. CDR3 sequence reads: CASSPETSGHTEAFF. CDR3 nucleotide sequence: TGTGCCAGCTCACCAGAGACATCCGGCCACACTGAAGCTTTCTTT.

V and J are TRBV7-8 and TRBJ1-3, with D possibly being TRBD1 (6 bases). V was cut by 5 bases and J by 5 bases, with 16 bases left in between. The CDR3 loop spans 15 amino acids. CDR1 and CDR2 (germline): SGHVS, FQNEAQ. The CDR3 DNA reads TGTGCCAGCAGCCACAGGGAGGGTCGGAGAAACACCATATATTTT. Encoded protein: CASSHREGRRNTIYF.

The rearrangement joins TRBV30 to TRBJ2-4; TRBD1 matches 9 bases. Germline CDR1 reads GTSNPN; CDR2 reads SVGIG (reference sequence). The CDR3 is made up of 13 amino acids. The junction had 5 bases not matched to a gene; V was cut back by 0 bases and J by 11 bases. This CDR3 is CAWSVGQGKVQYF. For the CDR3, the DNA is TGTGCCTGGAGTGTGGGACAGGGAAAGGTTCAGTACTTC.

The chain links TRBV29-1 to TRBJ1-4; 8 bases map to TRBD1. The CDR3 sequence is 13 residues long. CDR1 is SQVTM and CDR2 is ANQGSEA in the germline V gene. V dropped 6 bases and J dropped 8; count of bases not matched to a gene: 8. The CDR3 DNA sequence: TGCAGCGTCCCTGGACAGGGAGGGGAAAAACTGTTTTTT. Translated: CSVPGQGGEKLFF.

About this clone: The identical CDR3 is also encoded by other nucleotide sequences in the sample. This sequence joins TRBV5-1 and TRBJ1-2, with TRBD1 matching 7 bases. V lost 4 bases and J lost 2; bases outside the gene matches: 5. Per germline, CDR1 SGHRS and CDR2 YFSETQ. The CDR3 loop spans 14 amino acids. As DNA, the CDR3 is TGCGCCAGCAGCACCGGGACAGCAAACTATGGCTACACCTTC. As protein: CASSTGTANYGYTF.

This chain links TRBV5-1 with TRBJ2-2, with unresolved D. V lost 5 bases and J lost 8, with 13 bases in between. Germline CDR1 is SGHRS and CDR2 is YFSETQ. The CDR3 is 13 residues long. The CDR3 sequence: CASRLENPGELFF. CDR3 bases: TGCGCCAGCAGGCTGGAGAACCCTGGGGAGCTGTTTTTT.

The chain links TRBV3-1 (or the pseudogene TRBV3-2) to TRBJ2-3, with 14 bases identical to TRBD2. The CDR3 loop spans 19 amino acids. J gave up 6 bases and V 0 bases, and 11 bases lay outside the gene matches. Germline-derived CDR1 and CDR2 are LGHDT and YNNKEL (reference sequence). CDR3 in DNA: TGTGCCAGCAGCCAAGATGGAGCGGGACTAGCGGGGGCACTCGATACGCAGTATTTT. Its protein product is CASSQDGAGLAGALDTQYF.

The V and J genes are TRBV3-1 (or the pseudogene TRBV3-2) and TRBJ1-4; the match to TRBD1 covers 8 bases. Germline V lookup: CDR1 LGHDT, CDR2 YNNKEL (reference sequence). J gave up 5 bases and V 0 bases, and 8 bases lay outside the gene matches. This CDR3 comprises 17 residues. The CDR3 loop reads CASSQDQDREWNEKLFF. The CDR3 DNA reads as TGTGCCAGCAGCCAAGATCAGGACAGGGAATGGAATGAAAAACTGTTTTTT.

CDR3 protein: CASSPGTGFEQFF. CDR3 DNA: TGTGCCAGCAGCCCCGGGACAGGGTTCGAGCAGTTCTTC. The J gene is TRBJ2-1, the V gene TRBV7-3; 9 bases agree with TRBD1. The CDR3 runs to 13 residues. CDR1 and CDR2 from the germline V gene are SGHTA and FQGTGA. Unmatched junction bases numbered 6, after V lost 5 bases and J lost 10 bases.